This T cell receptor beta chain was observed in a study of Ad26.COV2.S vaccination and SARS-CoV-2 variants. Study conclusions and caveats: Placebo recipients showed lower spike-specific TCR breadth than vaccinees.

Treatment: 15 to 20 received Ad26.COV2.S at low or high dose, single or two shots; about 5 received placebo; per-sample allocation not given. Samples analyzed were those drawn on day 63 after the first vaccine or placebo injection. The donor was a Boston adult aged 18-55 years. Ad26 vector vaccine expressed Wuhan-strain SARS-CoV-2 spike. TCRdb's table, derived via immunoSEQ multiplex PCR, lists solely in-frame clones and lacks some. The sample has 400,000 to 450,000 clones; approximately 92% are singletons. The germline V gene encodes CDR1 SEHNR and CDR2 FQNEAQ (reference sequence). This CDR3 contains 15 residues. V trimming: 4 bases; J trimming: 4 bases; junction bases outside the gene matches: 5. This clone was detected once. Its antigen is unidentified.

The specimen comprised peripheral blood, sampled in a trial of Ad26.COV2.S vaccine versus placebo. The V gene is TRBV7-9, the J gene TRBJ2-5; 11 bases fit TRBD1. This clonotype was sampled from a person aged 18-65 years who received the Ad26.COV2.S COVID-19 vaccine or a placebo. CDR3 loop: CASSSGTGGVETQYF. In DNA, the CDR3 is TGTGCCAGCAGCTCCGGGACAGGGGGAGTAGAGACCCAGTACTTC.